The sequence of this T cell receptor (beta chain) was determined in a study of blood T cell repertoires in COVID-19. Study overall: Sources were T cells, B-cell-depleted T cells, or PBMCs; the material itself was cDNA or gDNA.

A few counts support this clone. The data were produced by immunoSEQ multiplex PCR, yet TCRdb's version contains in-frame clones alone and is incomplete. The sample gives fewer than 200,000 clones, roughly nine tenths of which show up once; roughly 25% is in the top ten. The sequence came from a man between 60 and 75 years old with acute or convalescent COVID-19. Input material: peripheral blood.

The CDR3 DNA reads TGTGCCATCAGTGCGGCGGTAAGCTCCTACGAGCAGTACGTC. This gives the protein CAISAAVSSYEQYV. J is TRBJ2-7 and V is TRBV10-3; no clear D. The ends were cut back, 4 bases at V and 0 bases at J, with 10 bases in the middle. Germline values: CDR1 ENHRY, CDR2 SYGVKD. The CDR3 is 14 amino acids.